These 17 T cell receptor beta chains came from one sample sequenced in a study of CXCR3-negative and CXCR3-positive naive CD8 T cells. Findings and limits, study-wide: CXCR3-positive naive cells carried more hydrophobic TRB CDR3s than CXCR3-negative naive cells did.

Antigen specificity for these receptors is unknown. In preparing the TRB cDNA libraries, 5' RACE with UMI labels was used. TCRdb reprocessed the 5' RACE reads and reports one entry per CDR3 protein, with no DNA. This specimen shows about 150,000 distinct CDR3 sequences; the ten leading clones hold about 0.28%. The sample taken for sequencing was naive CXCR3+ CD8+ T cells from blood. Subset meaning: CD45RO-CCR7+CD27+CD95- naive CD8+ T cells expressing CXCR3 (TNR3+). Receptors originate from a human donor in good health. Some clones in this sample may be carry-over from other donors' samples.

This CDR3 is CASSQDRRGASYEQYF. The genes are TRBV4-3 and TRBJ2-7; the TCRdb D gene call, TRBD1, has no DNA to confirm it. The CDR3 contains 16 residues. Germline loops: CDR1 LGHNA, CDR2 YSLEER.

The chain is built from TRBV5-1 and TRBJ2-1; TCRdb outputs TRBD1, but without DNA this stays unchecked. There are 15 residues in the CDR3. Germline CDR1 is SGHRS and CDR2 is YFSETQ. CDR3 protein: CASSLVQGAADEQFF.

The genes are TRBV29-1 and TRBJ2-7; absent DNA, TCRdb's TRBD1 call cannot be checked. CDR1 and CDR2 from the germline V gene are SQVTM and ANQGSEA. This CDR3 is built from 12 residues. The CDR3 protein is CSAGTGYYEQYF.

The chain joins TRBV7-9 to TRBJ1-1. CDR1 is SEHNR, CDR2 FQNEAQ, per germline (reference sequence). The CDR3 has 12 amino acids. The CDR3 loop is CASSPDTIEAFF. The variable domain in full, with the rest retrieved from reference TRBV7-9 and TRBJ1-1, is DTGVSQNPRHKITKRGQNVTFRCDPISEHNRLYWYRQTLGQGPEFLTYFQNEAQLEKSRLLSDRFSAERPKGSFSTLEIQRTEQGDSAMYLCASSPDTIEAFFGQGTRLTVV.

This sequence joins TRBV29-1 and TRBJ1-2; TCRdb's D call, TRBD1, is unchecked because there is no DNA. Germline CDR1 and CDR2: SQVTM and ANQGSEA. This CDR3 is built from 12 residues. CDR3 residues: CSVYRGNYGYTF.

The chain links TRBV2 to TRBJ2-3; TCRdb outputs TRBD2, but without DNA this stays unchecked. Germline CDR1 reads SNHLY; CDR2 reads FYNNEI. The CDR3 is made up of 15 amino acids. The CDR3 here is CASSERASGTDTQYF.

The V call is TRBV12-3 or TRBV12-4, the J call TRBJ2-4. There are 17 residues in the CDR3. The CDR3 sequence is CASSNFDGSLAKNIQYF.

This CDR3 reads CARSAEAHNEQFF. This chain joins TRBV14 and TRBJ2-1; the D call from TCRdb, TRBD2, cannot be confirmed without DNA. Per the germline V gene, CDR1 is SGHDN and CDR2 is FVKESK. The CDR3 has 13 amino acids.

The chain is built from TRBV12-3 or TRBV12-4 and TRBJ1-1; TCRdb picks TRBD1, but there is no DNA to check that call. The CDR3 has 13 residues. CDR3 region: CASSSGQYTEAFF.

CDR3 residues: CASSLGQGSNGYTF. The rearrangement joins TRBV13 to TRBJ1-2; TCRdb selects TRBD1, and the lack of DNA leaves this call unchecked. Germline CDR1 is PRHDT and CDR2 is FYEKMQ (reference sequence). This CDR3 comprises 14 residues.

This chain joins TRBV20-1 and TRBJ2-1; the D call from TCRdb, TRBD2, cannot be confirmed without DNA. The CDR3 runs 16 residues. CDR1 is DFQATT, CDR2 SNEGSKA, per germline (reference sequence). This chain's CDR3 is CSAEGLARERYNEQFF.

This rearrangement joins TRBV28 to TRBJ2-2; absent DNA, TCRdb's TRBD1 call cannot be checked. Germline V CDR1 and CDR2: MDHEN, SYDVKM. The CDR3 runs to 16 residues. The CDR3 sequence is CASSFRTGVNTGELFF. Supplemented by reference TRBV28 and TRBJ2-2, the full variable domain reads DVKVTQSSRYLVKRTGEKVFLECVQDMDHENMFWYRQDPGLGLRLIYFSYDVKMKEKGDIPEGYSVSREKKERFSLILESASTNQTSMYLCASSFRTGVNTGELFFGEGSRLTVL.

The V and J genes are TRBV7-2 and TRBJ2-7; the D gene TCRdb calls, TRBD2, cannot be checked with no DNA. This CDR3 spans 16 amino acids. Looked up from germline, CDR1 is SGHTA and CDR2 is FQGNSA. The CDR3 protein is CASSWTTSGGLYEQYF.

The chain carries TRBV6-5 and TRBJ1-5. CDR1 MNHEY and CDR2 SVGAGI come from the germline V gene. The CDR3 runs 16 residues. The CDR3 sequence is CASSPTGWNSNQPQHF.

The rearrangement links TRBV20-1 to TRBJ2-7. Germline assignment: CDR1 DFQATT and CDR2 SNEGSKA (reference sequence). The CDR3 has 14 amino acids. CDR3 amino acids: CSASKGGSSYEQYF.

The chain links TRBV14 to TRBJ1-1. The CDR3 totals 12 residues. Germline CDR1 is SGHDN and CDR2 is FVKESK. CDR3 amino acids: CASSQDFREAFF.

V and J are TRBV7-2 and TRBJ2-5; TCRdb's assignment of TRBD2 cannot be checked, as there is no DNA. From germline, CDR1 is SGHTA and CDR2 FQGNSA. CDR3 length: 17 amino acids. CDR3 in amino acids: CASSEWKSGGAGETQYF.